The 21 T cell receptor beta chains given below trace back to one sample, sequenced in a study of response to subunit inactivated influenza vaccine. One entry per CDR3 protein, called by TCRdb with MiXCR from the RT-PCR reads. The sample has 860,000 or so distinct CDR3 sequences; around 21% are singletons. The material was PBMCs from blood, obtained around 5 days after vaccination. These receptors all come from a middle-aged man who received an inactivated influenza vaccine.

This sequence joins TRBV7-2 and TRBJ2-7; D not certain. Germline V gene lookup returns CDR1 SGHTA and CDR2 FQGNSA. This CDR3 has 14 amino acids. Trimming removed 5 bases at V and 6 bases at J, with 17 bases between. CDR3 sequence: CASSDGRFRVEQYF. In DNA, the CDR3 is TGTGCCAGCAGCGACGGAAGGTTTAGGGTCGAGCAGTACTTC.

This clonotype has a handful of counts. This chain links TRBV5-6 with TRBJ2-7; 9 bases line up with TRBD1. The CDR3 sequence is 15 residues long. The ends lost 4 bases at V and 5 bases at J; junction bases unmatched: 10. The germline V gene encodes CDR1 SGHDT and CDR2 YYEEEE. CDR3: CASSLGDRVADEQYF. CDR3 coding DNA: TGTGCCAGCAGCCTCGGGGACAGGGTAGCCGACGAGCAGTACTTC.

In this sample, this clonotype turned up a few times. The chain joins TRBV20-1 to TRBJ1-6, with D unclear. Germline V gene sequence: CDR1 DFQATT, CDR2 SNEGSKA (reference sequence). The V and J ends lost 0 bases and 13 bases respectively, with 16 bases between them. The CDR3 totals 14 residues. The CDR3 coding sequence is TGCAGTGCTAGAGATCTCGGGGAGGTGCGGCCCCTCCACTTT. Protein: CSARDLGEVRPLHF.

The rearrangement uses TRBV9 and TRBJ1-6; 8 bases are a match to TRBD1. This CDR3 spans 12 amino acids. J gave up 14 bases and V 4 bases, and 5 bases lay outside the gene matches. CDR1 SGDLS and CDR2 YYNGEE come from the germline V gene. CDR3 region: CASSPPGQALHF. In DNA form, the CDR3 reads TGTGCCAGCAGCCCCCCGGGACAGGCCCTCCACTTT.

This CDR3 reads CASSQPGSLTEAFF. In DNA form, the CDR3 reads TGCGCCAGCAGCCAGCCGGGGTCGCTAACTGAAGCTTTCTTT. V usage is TRBV4-3 and J usage is TRBJ1-1; D is uncertain. The CDR3 spans 14 residues. CDR1 is LGHNA and CDR2 is YSLEER in the germline V gene. V was pared by 3 bases and J by 5 bases, with 13 bases between.

This clonotype was seen only a few times. The chain couples TRBV11-2 to TRBJ2-5; 11 bases fit TRBD1. The CDR3 covers 15 residues. Germline lookup yields CDR1 SGHAT and CDR2 FQNNGV. The V segment lost 3 bases and the J segment 5 bases; nucleotides outside the gene matches: 5. The CDR3 sequence is CASSFGQGAMETQYF. In DNA, the CDR3 is TGTGCCAGCAGCTTCGGACAGGGGGCCATGGAGACCCAGTACTTC.

This clonotype was picked up one time. This chain links TRBV7-6 with TRBJ2-5; 15 positions match TRBD2. There are 17 residues in the CDR3. Per germline, CDR1 SGHVS and CDR2 FNYEAQ. Germline trimming cut 5 bases from V and 5 bases from J; bases unmatched to any gene: 9. The CDR3 bases are TGTGCCAGCAGCCCCGGACTAGCGGGAGGGCCCTCGGAGACCCAGTACTTC. It yields the protein CASSPGLAGGPSETQYF. Using reference TRBV7-6 and TRBJ2-5 for the parts outside the CDR3, the full variable domain is GAGVSQSPRYKVTKRGQDVALRCDPISGHVSLYWYRQALGQGPEFLTYFNYEAQQDKSGLPNDRFSAERPEGSISTLTIQRTEQRDSAMYRCASSPGLAGGPSETQYFGPGTRLLVL.

In this sample, this clonotype turned up many times. The chain is built from TRBV5-6 and TRBJ2-1, with D perhaps TRBD1 (6 bases). Germline V gene lookup returns CDR1 SGHDT and CDR2 YYEEEE. The CDR3 contains 15 residues. V was shortened by 3 bases and J by 0 bases, with 10 bases between the two germline ends. This CDR3 is CASSSMDSSYNEQFF. CDR3 bases: TGTGCCAGCAGCTCCATGGACAGCTCCTACAATGAGCAGTTCTTC.

The gene calls are TRBV6-2 or TRBV6-3 and TRBJ2-1; the D is unclear. CDR3 length: 14 residues. In germline, CDR1 is MNHEY, CDR2 SVGEGT. The V end lost 6 bases, the J end lost 3 bases, and 12 bases lay between the germline ends. The CDR3 spells CASRPHTDYNEQFF. The CDR3 DNA reads TGTGCCAGCAGACCTCATACAGACTACAATGAGCAGTTCTTC.

The chain recombines TRBV27 with TRBJ2-3; 10 bases are shared with TRBD2. Germline-derived CDR1 and CDR2 are MNHEY and SMNVEV (reference sequence). The CDR3 covers 16 residues. V lost 6 bases, J lost 2 bases, and 8 bases stayed unmatched. In DNA form, the CDR3 reads TGTGCCAGCAGCCTCAGGACTAGCGGAACCACAGATACGCAGTATTTT. This encodes CASSLRTSGTTDTQYF.

This sequence joins TRBV6-1 and TRBJ2-7, with 10 bases identical to TRBD1. V dropped 6 bases and J dropped 3; count of bases not matched to a gene: 8. Germline CDR1 is MNHNS and CDR2 is SASEGT. This CDR3 has 15 residues. Here the CDR3 reads CASRLNGDRGYEQYF. The CDR3 bases are TGTGCCAGCAGACTCAACGGGGACAGGGGCTACGAGCAGTACTTC.

This clonotype was picked up a small number of times. This chain uses TRBV5-1 with TRBJ1-6; D is unresolved. The CDR3 runs to 14 residues. Germline values: CDR1 SGHRS, CDR2 YFSETQ. V was cut by 0 bases and J by 10 bases, with 11 bases left in between. CDR3 DNA: TGCGCCAGCAGCTTGGGGTCCTCGCAGTCACCCCTCCACTTT. This gives the protein CASSLGSSQSPLHF.

The V and J genes are TRBV5-5 and TRBJ2-2; D is unresolved. V was pared by 2 bases and J by 0 bases, with 11 bases between. The CDR3 extends over 16 amino acids. CDR1 is SGHKS, CDR2 YYEKEE, per germline (reference sequence). CDR3 sequence: CASSFQQRPNTGELFF. The CDR3, as DNA: TGTGCCAGCAGCTTCCAACAGCGCCCGAACACCGGGGAGCTGTTTTTT.

The rearrangement uses TRBV25-1 and TRBJ1-4; D is unclear. The CDR3 is 11 amino acids. The germline V gene has CDR1 MGHDK and CDR2 SYGVNS. Trimming pared 4 bases from V and 8 bases from J, leaving 5 bases between. In DNA form, the CDR3 reads TGTGCCAGCAGTGGTGGGGAAAAACTGTTTTTT. Its translation: CASSGGEKLFF. Full variable domain (missing parts from reference TRBV25-1 and TRBJ1-4): EADIYQTPRYLVIGTGKKITLECSQTMGHDKMYWYQQDPGMELHLIHYSYGVNSTEKGDLSSESTVSRIRTEHFPLTLESARPSHTSQYLCASSGGEKLFFGSGTQLSVL.

This clonotype is a singleton in its sample. This sequence may be a read error, since a much larger clone differs from it by one base. The chain carries TRBV15 and TRBJ2-5; tentative D call: TRBD1 (5 bases). This CDR3 region has 16 residues. Germline CDR1 is LNHNV and CDR2 is YYDKDF (reference sequence). The CDR3 DNA reads TGTGCCACCAGTCGAGCGTCGCAGGGTGGCCAACAGACCCAGTACTTC. This sequence encodes CATSRASQGGQQTQYF.

This clonotype was detected ten times or more. The chain employs TRBV20-1 and TRBJ1-1, with a tentative D call TRBD1 (5 bases). The V gene's germline CDR1 is DFQATT and CDR2 SNEGSKA (reference sequence). V was clipped by 5 bases and J by 1 base, with 17 bases between them. This CDR3 is built from 15 residues. The CDR3 reads CSAHKVGRRNTEAFF. The CDR3 nucleotides are TGCAGTGCTCACAAGGTGGGACGCCGGAACACTGAAGCTTTCTTT.

The chain employs TRBV6-2 or TRBV6-3 and TRBJ2-1; D is perhaps TRBD2 (6 bases). This CDR3 has 17 residues. From germline, CDR1 is MNHEY and CDR2 SVGEGT. Trimming took 5 bases from V and 0 from J, leaving 17 bases between them. The CDR3 spells CASSLTAGLDSYNEQFF. CDR3 bases: TGTGCCAGCAGTCTAACCGCGGGACTGGACTCCTACAATGAGCAGTTCTTC.

V and J are TRBV4-2 and TRBJ2-7; 9 bases align to TRBD1. Germline trimming cut 3 bases from V and 5 bases from J; bases unmatched to any gene: 11. Germline V gene sequence: CDR1 LGHNA, CDR2 YNFKEQ. The CDR3 covers 16 residues. The CDR3 nucleotides read TGTGCCAGCAGCCACCTTCTGGGGACAGGGAGCCACGAGCAGTACTTC. As protein: CASSHLLGTGSHEQYF.

This chain joins TRBV11-2 and TRBJ2-7; 10 bases agree with TRBD2. The CDR3 spans 17 residues. Germline V gives CDR1 SGHAT, CDR2 FQNNGV. V was clipped by 0 bases and J by 9 bases; unmatched bases: 14. The CDR3 region has the DNA TGTGCCAGCAGCTTAGATCCTAGCGGGGGAGTCCAGGCGGGGCAGTACTTC. It codes for CASSLDPSGGVQAGQYF. Supplemented by reference TRBV11-2 and TRBJ2-7, the full variable domain reads EAGVAQSPRYKIIEKRQSVAFWCNPISGHATLYWYQQILGQGPKLLIQFQNNGVVDDSQLPKDRFSAERLKGVDSTLKIQPAKLEDSAVYLCASSLDPSGGVQAGQYFGPGTRLTVT.

The V gene is TRBV6-5, the J gene TRBJ2-1, with D possibly being TRBD1 or TRBD2 (6 bases each). CDR3 length: 16 residues. Between the trimmed V and J ends, which lost 0 bases and 7 bases, there was a span of 16 bases. Per germline, CDR1 MNHEY and CDR2 SVGAGI. The DNA for the CDR3 is TGTGCCAGCAGTTACTCGATTAGGGGGGCCCAAAATGAGCAGTTCTTC. Its translation: CASSYSIRGAQNEQFF.

The V gene is TRBV4-3, the J gene TRBJ2-7; 7 bases match TRBD2. The CDR3 loop spans 16 amino acids. The J segment lost 4 bases and the V segment lost 1 base, leaving 10 bases of the junction unmatched. CDR1 and CDR2 from the germline V gene are LGHNA and YSLEER. The CDR3 DNA reads as TGCGCCAGCAGCCAAGTCAATGAGGCTAGCGGTTACGAGCAGTACTTC. Its protein is CASSQVNEASGYEQYF.